This T cell receptor (beta chain) was captured by sequencing in a study of T cell responses to AZD1222 COVID-19 vaccine. Study-wide points: Donors were mostly white British, more females; clonal diversity possibly underestimated.

A word on this clone: Its antigen remains unknown.

This table comes from immunoSEQ multiplex PCR, and its TCRdb copy is limited to in-frame clones, with some not included. Among roughly 84,000 clones listed, 70% to 90% were seen once. The CDR3 covers 20 residues. Germline loops: CDR1 SGHRS, CDR2 YFSETQ. The ends were cut back, 4 bases at V and 0 bases at J, with 26 bases in the middle. The V call is TRBV5-1, the J call TRBJ1-5; D may be TRBD1 (5 bases). The source was peripheral blood, collected on day 0 of AZD1222 vaccination. The TCR sequence derives from an adult in good health. CDR3 in amino acids: CASSPLTQAPRTYSNQPQHF. For the CDR3, the DNA is TGCGCCAGCAGCCCACTTACACAGGCGCCTCGCACATATAGCAATCAGCCCCAGCATTTT.